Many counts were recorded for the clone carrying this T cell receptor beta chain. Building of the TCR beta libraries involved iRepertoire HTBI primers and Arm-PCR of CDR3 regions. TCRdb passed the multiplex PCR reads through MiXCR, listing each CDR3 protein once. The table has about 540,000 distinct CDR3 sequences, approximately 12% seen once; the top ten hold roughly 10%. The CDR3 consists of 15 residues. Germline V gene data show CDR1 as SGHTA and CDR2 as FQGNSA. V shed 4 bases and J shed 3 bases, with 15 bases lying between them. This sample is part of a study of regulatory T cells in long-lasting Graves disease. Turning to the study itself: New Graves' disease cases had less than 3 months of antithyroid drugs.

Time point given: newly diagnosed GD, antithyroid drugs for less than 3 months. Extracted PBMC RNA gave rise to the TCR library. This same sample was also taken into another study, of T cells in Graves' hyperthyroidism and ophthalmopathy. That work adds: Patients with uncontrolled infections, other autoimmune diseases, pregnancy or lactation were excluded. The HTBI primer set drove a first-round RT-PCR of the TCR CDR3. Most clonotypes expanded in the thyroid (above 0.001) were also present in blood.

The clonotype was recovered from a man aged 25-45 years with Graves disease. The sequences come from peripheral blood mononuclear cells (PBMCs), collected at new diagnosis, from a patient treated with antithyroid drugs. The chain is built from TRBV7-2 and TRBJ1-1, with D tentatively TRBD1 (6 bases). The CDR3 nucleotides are TGTGCCAGCAGCTGGCGTGGTGGGGGGCACACTGAAGCTTTCTTT. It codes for CASSWRGGGHTEAFF.